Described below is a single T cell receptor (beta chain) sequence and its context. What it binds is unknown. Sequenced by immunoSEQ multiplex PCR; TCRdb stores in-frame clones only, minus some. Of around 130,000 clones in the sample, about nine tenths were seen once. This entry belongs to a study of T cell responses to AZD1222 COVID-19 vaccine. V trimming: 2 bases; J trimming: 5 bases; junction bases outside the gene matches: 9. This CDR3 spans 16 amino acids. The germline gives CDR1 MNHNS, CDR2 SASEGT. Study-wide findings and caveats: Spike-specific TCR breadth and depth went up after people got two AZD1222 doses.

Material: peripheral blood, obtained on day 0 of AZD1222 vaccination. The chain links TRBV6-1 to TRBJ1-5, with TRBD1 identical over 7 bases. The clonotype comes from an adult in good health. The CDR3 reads CASSETGGGGHQPQHF. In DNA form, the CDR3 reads TGTGCCAGCAGTGAAACAGGAGGGGGCGGCCATCAGCCCCAGCATTTT.